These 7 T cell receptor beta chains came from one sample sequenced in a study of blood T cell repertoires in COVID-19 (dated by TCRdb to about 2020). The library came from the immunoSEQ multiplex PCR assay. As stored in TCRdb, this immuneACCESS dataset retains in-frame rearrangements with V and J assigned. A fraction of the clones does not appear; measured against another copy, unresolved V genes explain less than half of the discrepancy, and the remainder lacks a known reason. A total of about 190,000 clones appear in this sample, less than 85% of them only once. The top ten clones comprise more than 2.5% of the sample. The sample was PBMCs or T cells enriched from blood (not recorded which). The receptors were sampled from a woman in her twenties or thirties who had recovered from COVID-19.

The CDR3 nucleotides are TGTGCCAGCAGCTTAGCGGGAGTAAGGGATACGCAGTATTTT. It codes for CASSLAGVRDTQYF. V is TRBV11-2 and J is TRBJ2-3, with D possibly being TRBD2 (6 bases). CDR1 is SGHAT and CDR2 is FQNNGV in the germline V gene. The CDR3 consists of 14 residues. V lost 1 base and J 6 bases, leaving 11 bases between the germline ends.

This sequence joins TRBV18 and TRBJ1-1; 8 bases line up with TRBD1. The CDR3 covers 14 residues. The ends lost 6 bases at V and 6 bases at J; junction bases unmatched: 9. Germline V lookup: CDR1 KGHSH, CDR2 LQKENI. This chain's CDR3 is CASSPRTGPAEAFF. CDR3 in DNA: TGTGCCAGCTCCCCAAGGACAGGGCCAGCTGAAGCTTTCTTT. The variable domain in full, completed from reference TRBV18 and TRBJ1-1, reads NAGVMQNPRHLVRRRGQEARLRCSPMKGHSHVYWYRQLPEEGLKFMVYLQKENIIDESGMPKERFSAEFPKEGPSILRIQQVVRGDSAAYFCASSPRTGPAEAFFGQGTRLTVV.

This CDR3 reads CASSHRLVGDSPLHF. The CDR3 coding sequence is TGTGCCAGCAGCCACCGGTTGGTTGGTGATTCACCCCTCCACTTT. The chain links TRBV11-2 to TRBJ1-6; no definite D call. Trimming took 5 bases from V and 8 from J, leaving 16 bases between them. This CDR3 has 15 amino acids. Germline V gene sequence: CDR1 SGHAT, CDR2 FQNNGV.

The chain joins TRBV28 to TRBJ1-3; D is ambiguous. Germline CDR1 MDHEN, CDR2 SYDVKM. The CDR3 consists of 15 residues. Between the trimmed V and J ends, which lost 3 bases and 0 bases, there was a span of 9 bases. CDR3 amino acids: CASSFGLNSGNTIYF. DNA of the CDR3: TGTGCCAGCAGTTTTGGACTGAACTCTGGAAACACCATATATTTT. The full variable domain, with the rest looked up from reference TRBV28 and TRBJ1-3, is DVKVTQSSRYLVKRTGEKVFLECVQDMDHENMFWYRQDPGLGLRLIYFSYDVKMKEKGDIPEGYSVSREKKERFSLILESASTNQTSMYLCASSFGLNSGNTIYFGEGSWLTVV.

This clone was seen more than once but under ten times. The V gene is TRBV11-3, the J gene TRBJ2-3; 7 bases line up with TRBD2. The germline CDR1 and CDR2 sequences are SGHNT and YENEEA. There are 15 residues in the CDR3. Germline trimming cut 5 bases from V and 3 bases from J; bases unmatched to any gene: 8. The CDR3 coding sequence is TGTGCCAGCAGCGCAGGGAGGGCCTTTACAGATACGCAGTATTTT. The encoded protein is CASSAGRAFTDTQYF.

The CDR3, as DNA: TGTGCCAGCAGCCAAGATCGCGCGCGGAATTCACCCCTCCACTTT. It encodes CASSQDRARNSPLHF. The genes are TRBV14 and TRBJ1-6; D unclear. The CDR3 spans 15 residues. The V and J ends lost 0 bases and 7 bases respectively, with 10 bases between them. Germline CDR1 SGHDN, CDR2 FVKESK.

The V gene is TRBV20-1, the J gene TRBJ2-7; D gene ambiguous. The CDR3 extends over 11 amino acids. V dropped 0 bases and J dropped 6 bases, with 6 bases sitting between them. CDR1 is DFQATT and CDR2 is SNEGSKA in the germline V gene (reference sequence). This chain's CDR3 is CSARDLAEQYF. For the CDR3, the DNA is TGCAGTGCTAGAGATCTGGCCGAGCAGTACTTC.